Listed here are 17 T cell receptor beta chains from one sample, sequenced in a study of response to subunit inactivated influenza vaccine. TCRdb fed the RT-PCR reads into MiXCR, producing one record per CDR3 protein. The repertoire has about 540,000 distinct CDR3 sequences, roughly 23% of them found once; the top ten carry about 3%. Separately, the same data were catalogued under a study of T cells expressing NK-cell markers. In that study: Template switching by 5'RACE with UMIs generated the TCR beta cDNA.

The source was CD4+ T cells sorted from PBMCs, collected roughly 12 days after vaccination. The receptor set was obtained from a man over 45 who received an inactivated influenza vaccine.

In its sample, this clonotype was seen a few times. The chain carries TRBV10-3 and TRBJ2-3; a weak D match, TRBD2 (6 bases). The CDR3 is 14 amino acids. The V and J ends lost 8 bases and 4 bases respectively, with 16 bases between them. Germline V gene lookup returns CDR1 ENHRY and CDR2 SYGVKD. The CDR3 DNA reads TGTGCCATCGGCGGCGGGCGGGGTGCAGATACGCAGTATTTT. As protein: CAIGGGRGADTQYF.

The chain carries TRBV6-1 and TRBJ2-4; 8 bases fit TRBD2. Looked up from germline, CDR1 is MNHNS and CDR2 is SASEGT. The V gene end was trimmed by 6 bases and the J gene end by 6 bases; junction bases not matched to a gene: 10. This CDR3 region has 15 residues. CDR3 DNA sequence: TGTGCCAGCAGCGACGGGGGGGGCGCAGGAAACATTCAGTACTTC. Encoded protein: CASSDGGGAGNIQYF.

The genes are TRBV5-4 and TRBJ2-1, with 10 nucleotides matching TRBD2. V lost 2 bases, J lost 3 bases, and 11 bases stayed unmatched. This CDR3 is built from 18 residues. Germline V lookup: CDR1 SGHNT, CDR2 YYREEE (reference sequence). CDR3 amino acids: CASSLPGTSVKFYNEQFF. The CDR3 coding sequence is TGTGCCAGCAGCTTACCCGGGACTAGCGTAAAATTCTACAATGAGCAGTTCTTC.

This clonotype was counted only a few times. The chain links TRBV4-3 to TRBJ2-1; D could derive from TRBD1 or TRBD2 (5 bases each). This CDR3 is 16 amino acids long. Germline CDR1 LGHNA, CDR2 YSLEER. V was pared by 0 bases and J by 0 bases, with 9 bases between. CDR3 amino acids: CASSQEGTVSYNEQFF. CDR3 DNA: TGCGCCAGCAGCCAAGAGGGGACGGTCTCCTACAATGAGCAGTTCTTC.

Many counts were recorded for this clonotype. V gene TRBV7-2 combines with J gene TRBJ2-7; tentatively, D is TRBD2 (5 bases). Trimming took 2 bases from V and 2 from J, leaving 13 bases between them. Germline CDR1 reads SGHTA; CDR2 reads FQGNSA. This CDR3 contains 15 residues. Here the CDR3 reads CASSLKAASPYEQYF. DNA of the CDR3: TGTGCCAGCAGCTTAAAGGCGGCTAGCCCCTACGAGCAGTACTTC.

This chain uses TRBV12-3 or TRBV12-4 with TRBJ1-2; D is uncertain. V lost 2 bases, J lost 6 bases, and 7 bases lay in between. The CDR3 has 12 amino acids. The CDR3 nucleotides read TGTGCCAGCAGTTTATGGGGAGATGGCTACACCTTC. Amino acids: CASSLWGDGYTF.

The gene calls are TRBV7-9 and TRBJ1-2, with D maybe TRBD1 (6 bases). There are 13 residues in the CDR3. Germline-derived CDR1 and CDR2 are SEHNR and FQNEAQ (reference sequence). The V end lost 7 bases, the J end lost 4 bases, and 13 bases lay between the germline ends. Here the CDR3 reads CASTSQGSYGYTF. The CDR3 DNA reads TGTGCCAGCACCTCACAGGGTTCCTATGGCTACACCTTC.

In this sample, this clonotype turned up many times. This rearrangement joins TRBV3-1 to TRBJ2-7, with TRBD2 matching over 11 bases. Germline V gene data show CDR1 as LGHDT and CDR2 as YNNKEL (reference sequence). The V and J ends lost 4 bases and 0 bases, in that order; junction bases with no gene match: 2. There are 15 residues in the CDR3. CDR3 sequence reads: CASSPSGGLSYEQYF. DNA of the CDR3: TGTGCCAGCAGCCCTAGCGGGGGGCTCTCCTACGAGCAGTACTTC.

This clonotype came up a few times. V and J are TRBV4-3 and TRBJ1-1; the D is unclear. Trimming took off 4 bases at V and 1 base at J, with 10 bases between the two ends. The CDR3 contains 14 residues. CDR1 is LGHNA, CDR2 YSLEER, per germline. The CDR3 DNA is TGCGCCAGCAGCCTACGCGTCGGGAACACTGAAGCTTTCTTT. It yields the protein CASSLRVGNTEAFF.

The rearrangement uses TRBV12-3 or TRBV12-4 and TRBJ1-1, with D maybe TRBD1 (6 bases). Between the trimmed V and J ends, which lost 2 bases and 6 bases, there was a span of 10 bases. CDR3 length: 13 residues. The CDR3 DNA reads TGTGCCAGCAGTTTATTCAGGGGCGCTGAAGCTTTCTTT. This encodes CASSLFRGAEAFF.

This clonotype has only a few counts. This chain uses TRBV7-9 with TRBJ2-3; TRBD1 matches 8 bases. The junction had 3 bases not matched to a gene; V was cut back by 7 bases and J by 0 bases. Germline values: CDR1 SEHNR, CDR2 FQNEAQ (reference sequence). The CDR3 length is 14 residues. This CDR3 reads CASIGQGSTDTQYF. For the CDR3, the DNA is TGTGCCAGCATCGGACAGGGTAGCACAGATACGCAGTATTTT.

A few counts support this clonotype. The gene calls are TRBV28 and TRBJ1-5; D is unclear. V lost 10 bases to trimming and J lost 5 bases, with 12 bases between them. Germline assignment: CDR1 MDHEN and CDR2 SYDVKM. The CDR3 totals 12 residues. CDR3 coding DNA: TGTGCCACCATGGCAGGTTATCAGCCCCAGCATTTT. Translation: CATMAGYQPQHF.

There are many counts of this clonotype. The J gene is TRBJ2-3, the V gene TRBV28, with 8 bases matching TRBD1. There are 17 residues in the CDR3. J was trimmed by 4 bases and V by 4 bases; bases with no gene match: 13. CDR1 and CDR2 (germline): MDHEN, SYDVKM. This CDR3 is CASSSLGQGPEADTQYF. In nucleotides, the CDR3 is TGTGCCAGCAGTTCATTAGGACAGGGTCCAGAAGCAGATACGCAGTATTTT.

This clonotype was observed a handful of times. This chain links TRBV7-2 with TRBJ2-5; no clear D. Trimming shortened V by 4 bases and J by 5 bases, and 8 bases separated the two germline ends. The germline V gene has CDR1 SGHTA and CDR2 FQGNSA. This CDR3 is 12 amino acids long. DNA for the CDR3: TGTGCCAGCAGCTATAATCTGGAGACCCAGTACTTC. As protein: CASSYNLETQYF.

This clonotype was recorded once. The rearrangement uses TRBV4-1 and TRBJ2-3; the D gene is possibly TRBD2 (5 bases). This CDR3 comprises 16 residues. V shed 5 bases and J shed 1 base, with 16 bases lying between them. Germline V CDR1 and CDR2: MGHRA, YSYEKL. CDR3 in DNA: TGCGCCAGCAGCGTTCGTTCGGGATCTGGCACAGATACGCAGTATTTT. Protein product: CASSVRSGSGTDTQYF.

This clonotype was seen more than once but under ten times. The chain couples TRBV20-1 to TRBJ2-7, with D possibly matching TRBD1 (6 bases). V lost 0 bases and J lost 2, with 11 bases in between. Germline CDR1 reads DFQATT; CDR2 reads SNEGSKA (reference sequence). This CDR3 is 14 amino acids long. This chain's CDR3 is CSARERAGAYEQYF. CDR3 in DNA: TGCAGTGCTAGAGAGCGGGCAGGGGCCTACGAGCAGTACTTC.

This clonotype has only a few counts. The V and J genes are TRBV29-1 and TRBJ2-5; D perhaps matches TRBD1 (6 bases). The V and J ends lost 6 bases and 1 base respectively, with 15 bases between them. The CDR3 extends over 14 amino acids. Germline V lookup: CDR1 SQVTM, CDR2 ANQGSEA. CDR3 loop: CSVALDSSQETQYF. In nucleotides, the CDR3 is TGCAGCGTCGCCCTGGACAGCTCCCAAGAGACCCAGTACTTC.